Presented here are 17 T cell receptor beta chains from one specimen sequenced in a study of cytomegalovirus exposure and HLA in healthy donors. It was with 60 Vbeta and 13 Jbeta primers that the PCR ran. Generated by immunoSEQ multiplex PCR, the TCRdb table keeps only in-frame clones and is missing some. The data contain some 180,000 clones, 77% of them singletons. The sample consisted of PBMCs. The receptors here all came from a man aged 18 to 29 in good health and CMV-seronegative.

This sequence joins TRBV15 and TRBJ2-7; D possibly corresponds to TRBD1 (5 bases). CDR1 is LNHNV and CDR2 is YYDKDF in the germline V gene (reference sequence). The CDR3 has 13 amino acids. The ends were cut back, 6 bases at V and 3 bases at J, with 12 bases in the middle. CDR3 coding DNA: TGTGCCACCAGTCCCGACAGTTACTACGAGCAGTACTTC. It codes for CATSPDSYYEQYF.

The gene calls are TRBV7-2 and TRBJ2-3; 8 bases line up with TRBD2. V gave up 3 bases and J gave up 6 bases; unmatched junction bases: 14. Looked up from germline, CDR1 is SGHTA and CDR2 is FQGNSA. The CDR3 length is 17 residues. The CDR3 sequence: CASSLGLGGWGSDTQYF. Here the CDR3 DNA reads TGTGCCAGCAGCTTGGGACTAGGAGGTTGGGGAAGCGATACGCAGTATTTT.

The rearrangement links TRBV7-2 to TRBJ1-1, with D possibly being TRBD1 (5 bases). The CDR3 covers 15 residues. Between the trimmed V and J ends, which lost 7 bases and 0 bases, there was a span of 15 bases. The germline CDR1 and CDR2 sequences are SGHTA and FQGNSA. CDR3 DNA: TGTGCCAGCACCACCGGACATAACATGAACACTGAAGCTTTCTTT. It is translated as CASTTGHNMNTEAFF.

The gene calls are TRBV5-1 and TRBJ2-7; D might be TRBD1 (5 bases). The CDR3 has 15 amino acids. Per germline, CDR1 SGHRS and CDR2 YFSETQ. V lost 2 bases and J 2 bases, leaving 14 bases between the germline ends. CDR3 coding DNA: TGCGCCAGCAGCTTCGGACACGGACCAACCTACGAGCAGTACTTC. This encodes CASSFGHGPTYEQYF.

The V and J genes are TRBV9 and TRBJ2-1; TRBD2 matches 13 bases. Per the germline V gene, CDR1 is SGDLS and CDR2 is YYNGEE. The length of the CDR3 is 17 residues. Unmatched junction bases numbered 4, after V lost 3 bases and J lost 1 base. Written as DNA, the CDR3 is TGTGCCAGCAGCGGAACTAGCGGGAGGGCATCCTACAATGAGCAGTTCTTC. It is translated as CASSGTSGRASYNEQFF.

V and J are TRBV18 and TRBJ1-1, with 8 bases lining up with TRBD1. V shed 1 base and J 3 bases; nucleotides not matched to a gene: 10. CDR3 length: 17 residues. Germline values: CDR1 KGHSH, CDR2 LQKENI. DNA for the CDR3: TGTGCCAGCTCACCACAAAGGAACAGGGGGGGAGACACTGAAGCTTTCTTT. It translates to CASSPQRNRGGDTEAFF.

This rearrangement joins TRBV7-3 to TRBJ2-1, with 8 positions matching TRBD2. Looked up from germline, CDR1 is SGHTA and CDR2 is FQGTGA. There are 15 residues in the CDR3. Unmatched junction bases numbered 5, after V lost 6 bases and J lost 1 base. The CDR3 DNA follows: TGTGCCAGCAGTCTCGGGGGGGGGTCCTACAATGAGCAGTTCTTC. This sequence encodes CASSLGGGSYNEQFF.

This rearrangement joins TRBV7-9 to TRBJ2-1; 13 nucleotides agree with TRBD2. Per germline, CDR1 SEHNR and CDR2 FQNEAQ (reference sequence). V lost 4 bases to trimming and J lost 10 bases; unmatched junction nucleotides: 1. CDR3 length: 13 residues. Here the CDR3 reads CASSSGLAGEQFF. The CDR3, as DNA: TGTGCCAGCAGCTCGGGACTAGCGGGAGAGCAGTTCTTC.

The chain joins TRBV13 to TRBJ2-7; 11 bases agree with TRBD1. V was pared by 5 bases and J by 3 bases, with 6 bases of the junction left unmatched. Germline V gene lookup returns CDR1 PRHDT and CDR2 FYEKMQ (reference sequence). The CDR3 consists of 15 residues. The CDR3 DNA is TGTGCCAGCAGCGCGGGACAGGGGGATTACTACGAGCAGTACTTC. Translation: CASSAGQGDYYEQYF.

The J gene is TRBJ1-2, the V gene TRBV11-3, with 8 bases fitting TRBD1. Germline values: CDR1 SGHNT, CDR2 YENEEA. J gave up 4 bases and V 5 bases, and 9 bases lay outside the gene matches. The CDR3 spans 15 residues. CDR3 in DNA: TGTGCCAGCAGCCCACCTCAGGGGGCCCGCTATGGCTACACCTTC. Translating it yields CASSPPQGARYGYTF.

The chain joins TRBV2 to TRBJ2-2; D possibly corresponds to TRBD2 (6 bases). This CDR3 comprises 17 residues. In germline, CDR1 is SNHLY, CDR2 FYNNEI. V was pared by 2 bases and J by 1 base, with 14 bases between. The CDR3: CASSEFPGAGNTGELFF. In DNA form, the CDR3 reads TGTGCCAGCAGTGAATTCCCGGGAGCGGGGAACACCGGGGAGCTGTTTTTT.

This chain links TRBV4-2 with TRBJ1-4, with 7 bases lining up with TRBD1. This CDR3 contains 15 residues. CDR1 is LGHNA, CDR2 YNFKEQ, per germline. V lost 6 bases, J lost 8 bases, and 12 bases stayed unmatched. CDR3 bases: TGTGCCAGCAGATTGGGGGGAAAGGGGGCAGAAAAACTGTTTTTT. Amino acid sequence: CASRLGGKGAEKLFF.

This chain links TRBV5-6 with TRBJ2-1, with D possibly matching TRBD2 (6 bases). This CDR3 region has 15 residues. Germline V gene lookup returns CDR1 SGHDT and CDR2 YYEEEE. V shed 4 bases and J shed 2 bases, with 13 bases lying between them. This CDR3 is CASSGGLLTYNEQFF. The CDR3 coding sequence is TGTGCCAGCAGCGGGGGACTCCTAACCTACAATGAGCAGTTCTTC.

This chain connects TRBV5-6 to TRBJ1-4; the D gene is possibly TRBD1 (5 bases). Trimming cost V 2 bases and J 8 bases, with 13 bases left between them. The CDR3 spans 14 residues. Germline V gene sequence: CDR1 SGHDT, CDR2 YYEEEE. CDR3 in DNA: TGTGCCAGCAGCTTTTGGGGGGACCGGGAAAAACTGTTTTTT. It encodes CASSFWGDREKLFF.

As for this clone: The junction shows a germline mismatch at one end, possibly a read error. The CDR3 is CAGSPSGLAGGYNEQFF. CDR3 DNA: TGTGCCGGCAGCCCCTCGGGACTAGCGGGGGGGTACAATGAGCAGTTCTTC. The V and J genes are TRBV7-6 and TRBJ2-1, with 16 bases matching TRBD2. The CDR3 covers 17 residues. Germline CDR1 SGHVS, CDR2 FNYEAQ.

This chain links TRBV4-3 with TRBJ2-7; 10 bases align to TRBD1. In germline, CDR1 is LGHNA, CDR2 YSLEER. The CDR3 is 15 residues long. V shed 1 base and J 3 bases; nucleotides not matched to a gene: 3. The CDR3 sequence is CASSQGTGGSYEQYF. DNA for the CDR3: TGCGCCAGCAGCCAAGGGACAGGGGGTAGCTACGAGCAGTACTTC.

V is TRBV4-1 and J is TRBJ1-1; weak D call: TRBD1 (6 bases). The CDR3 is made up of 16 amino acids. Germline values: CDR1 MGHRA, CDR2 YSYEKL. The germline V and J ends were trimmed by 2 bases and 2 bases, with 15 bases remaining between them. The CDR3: CASSQFGAGVNTEAFF. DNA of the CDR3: TGCGCCAGCAGCCAATTTGGGGCAGGGGTCAACACTGAAGCTTTCTTT.